This TCR beta chain was profiled in a study of blood T cells in healthy people across ages. Across the whole study: Roughly one uniquely barcoded beta molecule per two T cells was captured.

About this clonotype: The antigen remains undetermined.

It was with a sample-barcoded 5' primer and a J-beta primer mix that a second PCR of roughly 7 to 12 cycles was run. Template switching added a 12-random-nucleotide identifier to every cDNA molecule. TCRdb re-called the 5' RACE reads through MiXCR, storing one row per CDR3 protein. This sample has roughly 2 million distinct CDR3 sequences; roughly 50% occur once, and the top ten carry about 2.1%. Donation came from healthy Caucasian individuals in Russia who were aged about 6 to 90. Points from the study as a whole: PBMCs went unsorted, and a conclusive naive versus antigen-experienced comparison was therefore prevented.

With V trimmed by 6 bases and J by 8 bases, 3 bases remained unmatched. The CDR3 is made up of 11 amino acids. In germline, CDR1 is MDHEN, CDR2 SYDVKM. The chain links TRBV28 to TRBJ1-2; TRBD1 matches 7 bases. The source material was blood. The TCR comes from a woman between 35 and 50 years old in good health. The CDR3 loop reads CASSTGQGYTF. The CDR3 coding sequence is TGTGCCAGCAGCACGGGACAGGGCTACACCTTC.